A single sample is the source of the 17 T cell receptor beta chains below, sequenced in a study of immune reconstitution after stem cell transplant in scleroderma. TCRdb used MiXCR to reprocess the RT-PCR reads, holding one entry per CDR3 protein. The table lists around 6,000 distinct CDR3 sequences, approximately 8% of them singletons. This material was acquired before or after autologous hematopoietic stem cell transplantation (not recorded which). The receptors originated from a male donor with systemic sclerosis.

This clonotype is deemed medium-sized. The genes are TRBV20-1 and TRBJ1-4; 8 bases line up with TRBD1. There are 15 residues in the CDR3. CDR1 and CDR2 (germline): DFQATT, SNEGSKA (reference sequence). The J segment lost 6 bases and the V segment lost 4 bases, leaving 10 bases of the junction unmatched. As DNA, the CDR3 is TGCAGTGCTATTGGATTCAGGGGGCCGCATGAAAAACTGTTTTTT. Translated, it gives CSAIGFRGPHEKLFF.

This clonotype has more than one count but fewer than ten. The DNA for the CDR3 is TGTGCCAGCAGTTTGTCCGGATCCTACGAGCAGTACTTC. This translates into CASSLSGSYEQYF. The rearrangement uses TRBV12-3 or TRBV12-4 and TRBJ2-7; D remains unclear. V was clipped by 3 bases and J by 1 base, with 7 bases between them. The CDR3 length is 13 residues.

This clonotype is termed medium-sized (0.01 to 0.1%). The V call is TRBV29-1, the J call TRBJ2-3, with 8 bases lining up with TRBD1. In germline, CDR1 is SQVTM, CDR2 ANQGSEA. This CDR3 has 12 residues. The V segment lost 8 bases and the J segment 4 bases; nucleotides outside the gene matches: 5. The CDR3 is CSLEQGADTQYF. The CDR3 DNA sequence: TGCAGCCTGGAACAGGGGGCAGATACGCAGTATTTT.

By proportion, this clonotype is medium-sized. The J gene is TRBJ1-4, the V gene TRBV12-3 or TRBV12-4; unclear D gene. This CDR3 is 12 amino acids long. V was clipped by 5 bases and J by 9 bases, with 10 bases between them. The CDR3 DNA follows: TGTGCCAGCAGTCCACTCGGGAAAAAACTGTTTTTT. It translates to CASSPLGKKLFF.

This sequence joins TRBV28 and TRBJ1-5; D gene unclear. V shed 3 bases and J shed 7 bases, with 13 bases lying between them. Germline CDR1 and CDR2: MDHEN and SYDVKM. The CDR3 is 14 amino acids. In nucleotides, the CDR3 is TGTGCCAGCAGTTTTACACGGGGAAACCAGCCCCAGCATTTT. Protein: CASSFTRGNQPQHF. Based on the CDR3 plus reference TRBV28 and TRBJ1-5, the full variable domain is DVKVTQSSRYLVKRTGEKVFLECVQDMDHENMFWYRQDPGLGLRLIYFSYDVKMKEKGDIPEGYSVSREKKERFSLILESASTNQTSMYLCASSFTRGNQPQHFGDGTRLSIL.

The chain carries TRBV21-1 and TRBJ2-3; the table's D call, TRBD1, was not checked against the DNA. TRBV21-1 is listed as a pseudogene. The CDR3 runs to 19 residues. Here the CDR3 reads CASGSLGTVDPDHKHTQYF. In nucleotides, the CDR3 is TGTGCCAGCGGCTCCTTGGGGACAGTTGACCCGGACCACAAGCATACGCAGTATTTT.

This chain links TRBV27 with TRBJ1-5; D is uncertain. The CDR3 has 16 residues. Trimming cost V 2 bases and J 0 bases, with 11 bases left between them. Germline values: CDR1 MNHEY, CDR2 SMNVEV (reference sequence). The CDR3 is CASSLGAGNSNQPQHF. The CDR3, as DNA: TGTGCCAGCAGTTTAGGTGCCGGGAATAGCAATCAGCCCCAGCATTTT.

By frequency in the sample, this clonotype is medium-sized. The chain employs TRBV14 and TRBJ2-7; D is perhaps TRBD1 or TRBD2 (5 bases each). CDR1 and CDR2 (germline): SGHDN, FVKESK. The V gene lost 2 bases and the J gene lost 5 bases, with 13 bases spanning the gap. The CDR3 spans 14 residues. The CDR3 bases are TGTGCCAGCAGCCAACGGGTCGGGGACCACGAGCAGTACTTC. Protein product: CASSQRVGDHEQYF.

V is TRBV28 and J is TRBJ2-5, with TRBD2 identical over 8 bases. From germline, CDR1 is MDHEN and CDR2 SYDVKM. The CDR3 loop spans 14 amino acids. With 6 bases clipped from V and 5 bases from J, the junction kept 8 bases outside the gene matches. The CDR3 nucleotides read TGTGCCAGCAGCCCCACCGGGACTAGGGAGACCCAGTACTTC. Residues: CASSPTGTRETQYF.

The CDR3 loop is CASSPRLGELFF. DNA of the CDR3: TGTGCCAGCTCACCACGTCTCGGGGAGCTGTTTTTT. This chain links TRBV18 with TRBJ2-2; D gene uncertain. The CDR3 runs 12 residues. Germline loops: CDR1 KGHSH, CDR2 LQKENI. Trimming took 1 base from V and 7 from J, leaving 4 bases between them.

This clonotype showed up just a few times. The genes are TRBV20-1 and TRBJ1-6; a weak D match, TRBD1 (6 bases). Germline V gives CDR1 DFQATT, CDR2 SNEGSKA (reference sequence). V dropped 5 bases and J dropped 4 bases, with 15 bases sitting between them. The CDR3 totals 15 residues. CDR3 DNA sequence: TGCAGTGCTGAAACTTCGACAGGTTATAATTCACCCCTCCACTTT. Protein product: CSAETSTGYNSPLHF.

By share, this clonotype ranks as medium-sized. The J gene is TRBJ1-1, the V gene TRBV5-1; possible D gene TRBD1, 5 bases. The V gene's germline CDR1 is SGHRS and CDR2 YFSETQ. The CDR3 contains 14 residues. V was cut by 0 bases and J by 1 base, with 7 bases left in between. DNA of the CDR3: TGCGCCAGCAGCTTGGTTGGGGGGAACACTGAAGCTTTCTTT. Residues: CASSLVGGNTEAFF.

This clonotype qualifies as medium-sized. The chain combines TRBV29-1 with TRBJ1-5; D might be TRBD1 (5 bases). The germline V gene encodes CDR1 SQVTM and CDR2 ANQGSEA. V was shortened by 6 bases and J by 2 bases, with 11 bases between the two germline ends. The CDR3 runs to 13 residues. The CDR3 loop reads CSVQGNGNQPQHF. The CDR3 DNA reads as TGCAGCGTGCAGGGCAATGGCAATCAGCCCCAGCATTTT. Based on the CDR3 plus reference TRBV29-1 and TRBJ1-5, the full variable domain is SAVISQKPSRDICQRGTSLTIQCQVDSQVTMMFWYRQQPGQSLTLIATANQGSEATYESGFVIDKFPISRPNLTFSTLTVSNMSPEDSSIYLCSVQGNGNQPQHFGDGTRLSIL.

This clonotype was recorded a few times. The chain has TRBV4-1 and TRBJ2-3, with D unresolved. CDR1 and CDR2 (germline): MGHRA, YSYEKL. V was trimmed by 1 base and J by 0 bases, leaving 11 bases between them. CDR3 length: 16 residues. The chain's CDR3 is CASSQARETSTDTQYF. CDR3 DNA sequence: TGCGCCAGCAGCCAAGCTAGAGAGACTAGCACAGATACGCAGTATTTT.

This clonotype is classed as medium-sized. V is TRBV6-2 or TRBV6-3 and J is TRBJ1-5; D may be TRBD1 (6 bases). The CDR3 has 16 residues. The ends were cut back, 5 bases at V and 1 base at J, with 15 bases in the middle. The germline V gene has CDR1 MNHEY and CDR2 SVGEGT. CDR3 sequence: CASSTRPGESNQPQHF. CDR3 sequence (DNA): TGTGCCAGCAGTACTCGGCCAGGGGAGAGCAATCAGCCCCAGCATTTT.

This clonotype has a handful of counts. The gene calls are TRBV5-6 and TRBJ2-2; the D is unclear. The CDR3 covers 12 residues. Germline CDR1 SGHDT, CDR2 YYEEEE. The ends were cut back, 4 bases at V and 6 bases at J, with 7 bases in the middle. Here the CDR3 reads CASSQAPGELFF. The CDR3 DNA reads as TGTGCCAGCAGCCAAGCCCCCGGGGAGCTGTTTTTT.

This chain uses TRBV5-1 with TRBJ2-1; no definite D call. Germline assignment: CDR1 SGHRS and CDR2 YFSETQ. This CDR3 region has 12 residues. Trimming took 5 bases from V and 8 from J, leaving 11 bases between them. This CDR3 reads CASSISWDEQFF. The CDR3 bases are TGCGCCAGCAGTATTTCCTGGGATGAGCAGTTCTTC. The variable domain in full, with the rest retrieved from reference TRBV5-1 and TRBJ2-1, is KAGVTQTPRYLIKTRGQQVTLSCSPISGHRSVSWYQQTPGQGLQFLFEYFSETQRNKGNFPGRFSGRQFSNSRSEMNVSTLELGDSALYLCASSISWDEQFFGPGTRLTVL.